Many counts were recorded for the clone carrying this T cell receptor beta chain. As yet, its antigen is unknown. This entry is derived from a study of Ad26.COV2.S vaccination and SARS-CoV-2 variants. The data were produced by immunoSEQ multiplex PCR, yet TCRdb's version contains in-frame clones alone and is incomplete. The data contain 75,000 to 100,000 clones, roughly 84% of them singletons. Findings and limits, study-wide: An underestimation of total T cell responses may have resulted from the TCR breadth and depth analyses. The study found higher spike-specific TCR breadth in vaccine than placebo recipients. Marked by substantial breadth, spike-specific CD8+ and CD4+ T cell responses were reportedly seen after vaccination.

The CDR3 length is 19 residues. Trimming shortened V by 6 bases and J by 2 bases, and 26 bases separated the two germline ends. This chain uses TRBV23-1 with TRBJ1-5; TRBD1 might be the D (5 bases). TRBV23-1 is an open reading frame whose function is uncertain. The sample in question was peripheral blood, obtained after recovery from COVID-19. This TCR was recovered from a human donor who had recovered from COVID-19. DNA of the CDR3: TGCGCCAGCAGCTTCCGATCAGGGTGGGAAGGGTTAGGCAATCAGCCCCAGCATTTT. This codes for CASSFRSGWEGLGNQPQHF.